One sample yielded the 12 T cell receptor beta chains listed below, sequenced in a study of blood T cells in healthy people across ages (dated by TCRdb to about 2015). The method behind the library was 5' RACE. The instrument was an Illumina HiSeq 2500. The second PCR ran for about 6 to 11 cycles and used a J-beta primer mix along with a sample-barcoded 5' primer. TCRdb reanalyzed the raw reads on its own, using fastp at Q25 for trimming and MiXCR for clone calling, and kept in-frame beta chains. Under each unique CDR3 protein, matching rows form one entry showing the most common genes and DNA. The sample includes fewer than 800,000 distinct CDR3 sequences, with about 34% observed a single time. The top ten constitute 15% of the sample. The material sequenced was blood. Every receptor here comes from an elderly woman in good health. Donor details come from another sample of the same person, matched by shared clones.

The table lists this clonotype with a few counts. A much bigger clone sits one base away, suggesting this may be a read error. This CDR3 reads CASTDSGGYYNEQYF. In DNA form, the CDR3 reads TGTGCCAGTACCGATAGCGGGGGATACTACAATGAGCAGTACTTC. The rearrangement uses TRBV6-2 or TRBV6-3 and TRBJ2-7, with TRBD2 matching 9 bases. CDR3 length equals 15 residues. Germline CDR1 is MNHEY and CDR2 is SVGEGT. V was clipped by 9 bases and J by 7 bases; unmatched bases: 16.

This clonotype was recorded a few times. This rearrangement joins TRBV14 to TRBJ1-4; D gene uncertain. Germline CDR1 and CDR2: SGHDN and FVKESK. V gave up 4 bases and J gave up 3 bases, with 15 bases separating them. This CDR3 contains 16 residues. CDR3: CASSLREQRPNEKLFF. DNA for the CDR3: TGTGCCAGCAGCCTGCGGGAACAGAGACCTAATGAAAAACTGTTTTTT.

The chain is built from TRBV20-1 and TRBJ2-2, with D hard to call. Per the germline V gene, CDR1 is DFQATT and CDR2 is SNEGSKA (reference sequence). The germline V and J ends were trimmed by 6 bases and 4 bases, with 21 bases remaining between them. The length of the CDR3 is 16 residues. In DNA, the CDR3 is TGCAGTGCCCCCCGCTCGAGACACCGAAGCACCGGGGAGCTGTTTTTT. Encoded protein: CSAPRSRHRSTGELFF.

The V call is TRBV4-3, the J call TRBJ2-1, with TRBD2 matching 9 bases. V gave up 0 bases and J gave up 6 bases; unmatched junction bases: 9. The CDR3 contains 17 residues. CDR1 is LGHNA and CDR2 is YSLEER in the germline V gene. CDR3 residues: CASSQDMGLAGINEQFF. DNA for the CDR3: TGCGCCAGCAGCCAAGATATGGGGCTAGCGGGAATCAATGAGCAGTTCTTC.

This clonotype was detected a few times. Being one base from a much bigger clone, this may be a read error. The CDR3 reads CASSETGACSPLHF. CDR3 DNA: TGTGCCAGCAGTGAGACAGGGGCATGTTCACCCCTCCACTTT. The rearrangement uses TRBV25-1 and TRBJ1-6; 8 bases are shared with TRBD1. V shed 3 bases and J 9 bases; nucleotides not matched to a gene: 4. CDR1 and CDR2 from the germline V gene are MGHDK and SYGVNS. The CDR3 is made up of 14 amino acids.

The gene calls are TRBV13 and TRBJ1-2; 9 positions agree with TRBD1. V gave up 5 bases and J gave up 7 bases; unmatched junction bases: 14. CDR3 size: 16 residues. Looked up from germline, CDR1 is PRHDT and CDR2 is FYEKMQ (reference sequence). The CDR3 spells CASSERTGEVVIGYTF. The CDR3 region has the DNA TGTGCCAGCAGCGAACGGACAGGGGAAGTTGTAATTGGCTACACCTTC.

This clonotype was seen ten or more times. The chain joins TRBV9 to TRBJ2-5; TRBD2 agrees at 8 bases. CDR1 is SGDLS, CDR2 YYNGEE, per germline. V lost 3 bases, J lost 5 bases, and 9 bases stayed unmatched. The length of the CDR3 is 15 residues. CDR3 residues: CASSAAFQRGETQYF. The CDR3, as DNA: TGTGCCAGCAGCGCGGCCTTCCAGCGGGGGGAGACCCAGTACTTC.

In this sample, this clonotype turned up many times. The V gene is TRBV9, the J gene TRBJ2-7; possible D gene TRBD1, 7 bases. Trimming removed 4 bases at V and 5 bases at J, with 19 bases between. This CDR3 is built from 15 residues. Per germline, CDR1 SGDLS and CDR2 YYNGEE. In nucleotides, the CDR3 is TGTGCCAGCAGCCAGGGTTCAGGGGGGAAAAACGAGCAGTACTTC. As protein: CASSQGSGGKNEQYF.

This clonotype was seen ten or more times. V usage is TRBV12-3 or TRBV12-4 and J usage is TRBJ1-2, with no clear D. This CDR3 comprises 15 residues. Trimming took off 1 base at V and 0 bases at J, with 9 bases between the two ends. The CDR3 spells CASSLEAGPNYGYTF. The CDR3, as DNA: TGTGCCAGCAGTTTAGAGGCTGGCCCTAACTATGGCTACACCTTC.

This clonotype was seen ten or more times. The DNA of the CDR3 is TGTGCCAGCAGGAGGGGGGGTAGAAATGAGCAGTTCTTC. Translating it yields CASRRGGRNEQFF. V is TRBV6-1 and J is TRBJ2-1; D is possibly TRBD2 (7 bases). The germline CDR1 and CDR2 sequences are MNHNS and SASEGT. Trimming left V 6 bases short and J 7 bases short, with 13 bases between. The CDR3 has 13 amino acids.

Only a few counts were recorded for this clonotype. The chain employs TRBV12-3 or TRBV12-4 and TRBJ1-4; TRBD1 might be the D (6 bases). The ends were cut back, 5 bases at V and 4 bases at J, with 14 bases in the middle. CDR3 length: 15 amino acids. This chain's CDR3 is CASSRRGASNEKLFF. The CDR3 DNA follows: TGTGCCAGCAGTCGACGGGGGGCGAGTAATGAAAAACTGTTTTTT.

This clonotype was picked up many times. The chain is built from TRBV4-1 and TRBJ1-2, with 7 bases that match TRBD1. V shed 4 bases, J shed 4 bases, and the junction held 9 bases outside the gene matches. Germline assignment: CDR1 MGHRA and CDR2 YSYEKL. This CDR3 contains 15 residues. CDR3 DNA: TGCGCCAGCAGCCCTAGGGACAGACAAACCTATGGCTACACCTTC. Its protein is CASSPRDRQTYGYTF.